This T cell receptor beta chain was captured in a study of T cells in Graves' hyperthyroidism and ophthalmopathy. Uncontrolled infection, other autoimmune disease, pregnancy or lactation led to exclusion. Orbital computed tomography and thyroid ultrasound, together with serum TRAb and thyroxine and clinical symptoms, were used for diagnoses. This clonotype was seen many times. Trimming removed 1 base at V and 10 bases at J, with 13 bases between. The CDR3 loop spans 13 amino acids. Germline V lookup: CDR1 MDHEN, CDR2 SYDVKM. TCR beta CDR3 regions were amplified from RNA. HTBI primers were the set used in a first-round RT-PCR of the TCR CDR3. TCRdb used MiXCR to reprocess the multiplex PCR reads, holding one entry per CDR3 protein. The sample has some 770,000 distinct CDR3 sequences, about a sixth seen once.

The source of this sequence is a young man with Graves' hyperthyroidism. The chain links TRBV28 to TRBJ1-1, with no clear D. What was sequenced was blood. The CDR3 coding sequence is TGTGCCAGCAGTTTATCCGGGATCGGTTTAGCTTTCTTT. This gives the protein CASSLSGIGLAFF.